These 16 T cell receptor beta chains share one sample of origin, sequenced in a study of Ad26.COV2.S vaccination and SARS-CoV-2 variants. As for treatment: roughly 20 received Ad26.COV2.S at low or high dose, single or two shots; about 5 received placebo; per-sample allocation not given. Specimens were obtained on day 63 following the first vaccine or placebo injection. The data were produced by immunoSEQ multiplex PCR, yet TCRdb's version contains in-frame clones alone and is incomplete. The sample yields approximately 360,000 clones, about 83% seen once. Sequencing used peripheral blood, obtained in a trial of Ad26.COV2.S vaccine versus placebo. The source is a person between 18 and 65 years old who received the Ad26.COV2.S COVID-19 vaccine or a placebo.

This clone occurred once. The chain carries TRBV5-1 and TRBJ1-2; D ambiguous. The V gene lost 2 bases and the J gene lost 4 bases, with 9 bases spanning the gap. This CDR3 region has 13 residues. The V gene's germline CDR1 is SGHRS and CDR2 YFSETQ. The CDR3 is CASSLAIAYGYTF. The DNA for the CDR3 is TGCGCCAGCAGCTTAGCGATTGCCTATGGCTACACCTTC.

This clone was seen only a few times. The V gene is TRBV27, the J gene TRBJ2-5; perhaps TRBD2 as D (5 bases). The V gene's germline CDR1 is MNHEY and CDR2 SMNVEV (reference sequence). Trimming left V 4 bases short and J 4 bases short, with 16 bases between. The CDR3 is made up of 15 amino acids. Written as DNA, the CDR3 is TGTGCCAGCAGTTCGGGGATAGCGTTTGGAGAGACCCAGTACTTC. Translation: CASSSGIAFGETQYF.

V and J are TRBV11-2 and TRBJ2-5, with 8 bases aligning to TRBD1. The CDR3 is 16 residues long. The ends lost 1 base at V and 5 bases at J; junction bases unmatched: 9. Germline lookup yields CDR1 SGHAT and CDR2 FQNNGV. The CDR3 spells CASSLGAGGRVETQYF. CDR3 coding DNA: TGTGCCAGCAGCTTAGGGGCAGGGGGCAGGGTGGAGACCCAGTACTTC.

CDR3 residues: CASSEEAGGPNEQFF. The CDR3 nucleotides are TGTGCCAGCAGTGAGGAGGCGGGGGGGCCTAATGAGCAGTTCTTC. This chain links TRBV2 with TRBJ2-1; 9 nucleotides agree with TRBD2. V was clipped by 3 bases and J by 7 bases; unmatched bases: 7. The CDR3 is 15 amino acids. Germline V CDR1 and CDR2: SNHLY, FYNNEI.

This clone was seen only once. The V call is TRBV7-9, the J call TRBJ1-1, with D hard to call. CDR3 length: 14 amino acids. The V gene's germline CDR1 is SEHNR and CDR2 FQNEAQ (reference sequence). The germline V and J ends were trimmed by 7 bases and 1 base, with 13 bases remaining between them. The CDR3 nucleotides read TGTGCCAGCATCCCGACTCACCCGAACACTGAAGCTTTCTTT. Protein product: CASIPTHPNTEAFF. The full variable domain, in which reference TRBV7-9 and TRBJ1-1 provide the parts outside the CDR3, is DTGVSQNPRHKITKRGQNVTFRCDPISEHNRLYWYRQTLGQGPEFLTYFQNEAQLEKSRLLSDRFSAERPKGSFSTLEIQRTEQGDSAMYLCASIPTHPNTEAFFGQGTRLTVV.

This clone appeared many times. The genes are TRBV6-5 and TRBJ1-1; the match to TRBD1 covers 7 bases. V lost 6 bases to trimming and J lost 0 bases; unmatched junction nucleotides: 7. This CDR3 contains 15 residues. Germline values: CDR1 MNHEY, CDR2 SVGAGI. CDR3 nucleotide sequence: TGTGCCAGCAGCCTCAGGGGGTCTATGAACACTGAAGCTTTCTTT. Encoded protein: CASSLRGSMNTEAFF.

This clone came up once. The V call is TRBV19, the J call TRBJ1-1, with D perhaps TRBD1 (5 bases). Germline V gene lookup returns CDR1 LNHDA and CDR2 SQIVND (reference sequence). V gave up 6 bases and J gave up 1 base, with 9 bases separating them. The CDR3 contains 13 residues. The CDR3 DNA reads as TGTGCCAGTAGAAGACAGCAGAACACTGAAGCTTTCTTT. Translating it yields CASRRQQNTEAFF.

This chain links TRBV19 with TRBJ1-2, with 10 positions matching TRBD1. After removal of 7 bases from V and 0 bases from J, the junction contained 11 bases not matched to a gene. Germline V gene data show CDR1 as LNHDA and CDR2 as SQIVND (reference sequence). The length of the CDR3 is 17 residues. This CDR3 reads CASMGQGIIGANYGYTF. The CDR3 nucleotides read TGTGCCAGTATGGGACAGGGGATCATTGGAGCTAACTATGGCTACACCTTC.

The chain has TRBV20-1 and TRBJ1-4, with a tentative D call TRBD1 (6 bases). Germline V gene lookup returns CDR1 DFQATT and CDR2 SNEGSKA (reference sequence). The CDR3 is made up of 12 amino acids. Trimming cost V 3 bases and J 11 bases, with 13 bases left between them. The CDR3 loop reads CSASGTRGKLFF. The DNA of the CDR3 is TGCAGTGCTAGTGGGACAAGAGGGAAACTGTTTTTT.

This rearrangement joins TRBV27 to TRBJ2-7; the D gene could be TRBD1 or TRBD2 (5 bases each). V dropped 3 bases and J dropped 2 bases, with 14 bases sitting between them. This CDR3 comprises 15 residues. Per germline, CDR1 MNHEY and CDR2 SMNVEV (reference sequence). The CDR3 region has the DNA TGTGCCAGCAGTTTCCGTCAAAGGGGACCCTACGAGCAGTACTTC. Residues: CASSFRQRGPYEQYF.

This chain connects TRBV5-6 to TRBJ1-3; 10 bases map to TRBD1. Germline CDR1 reads SGHDT; CDR2 reads YYEEEE. CDR3 length equals 16 residues. Unmatched junction bases numbered 4, after V lost 4 bases and J lost 0 bases. This chain's CDR3 is CASSQDRGVSGNTIYF. Written as DNA, the CDR3 is TGTGCCAGCAGCCAGGACAGGGGGGTCTCTGGAAACACCATATATTTT.

This clone has just a few counts. The chain has TRBV3-1 (or the pseudogene TRBV3-2) and TRBJ1-1; no definite D call. The CDR3 runs 14 residues. The germline gives CDR1 LGHDT, CDR2 YNNKEL (reference sequence). Trimming cost V 4 bases and J 5 bases, with 14 bases left between them. The CDR3 DNA follows: TGTGCCAGCAGCCCGGACCCGGGGTGGACTGAAGCTTTCTTT. The encoded protein is CASSPDPGWTEAFF.

The J gene is TRBJ1-5, the V gene TRBV19; TRBD1 aligns across 7 bases. J lost 2 bases, V lost 9 bases, and 10 bases had no gene match. Germline assignment: CDR1 LNHDA and CDR2 SQIVND (reference sequence). The CDR3 consists of 15 residues. CDR3 nucleotides: TGTGCCAGCAAACGACAGGGTCCGGGCAATCAGCCCCAGCATTTT. As protein: CASKRQGPGNQPQHF.

This chain connects TRBV18 to TRBJ1-1; D might be TRBD1 (5 bases). The CDR3 is made up of 14 amino acids. V dropped 2 bases and J dropped 0 bases, with 7 bases sitting between them. Germline V lookup: CDR1 KGHSH, CDR2 LQKENI. CDR3 coding DNA: TGTGCCAGCTCACCAATGGGGGTGAACACTGAAGCTTTCTTT. Translated: CASSPMGVNTEAFF.

The chain couples TRBV7-9 to TRBJ1-1; perhaps TRBD1 as D (5 bases). The CDR3 totals 18 residues. V lost 2 bases and J 1 base, leaving 20 bases between the germline ends. Germline CDR1 is SEHNR and CDR2 is FQNEAQ (reference sequence). CDR3 loop: CASSLQFKKGRPNTEAFF. CDR3 sequence (DNA): TGTGCCAGCAGCTTACAATTTAAGAAGGGACGGCCGAACACTGAAGCTTTCTTT.

This clone came up a few times. V and J are TRBV12-3 or TRBV12-4 and TRBJ1-6; no definite D call. There are 13 residues in the CDR3. V was clipped by 5 bases and J by 10 bases, with 12 bases between them. The CDR3 coding sequence is TGTGCCAGCAGTCTCCGGAAGGAGTCACCCCTCCACTTT. It is translated as CASSLRKESPLHF.